Below, 18 T cell receptor beta chains from the same sample are listed, as sequenced in a study of blood T cell dynamics during melanoma immunotherapy. The method was immunoSEQ multiplex PCR; TCRdb's version includes in-frame clones alone and lacks a portion of them. The sample contains 6,200 or so clones, roughly 88% of which appear only once. Time point here: pre-treatment baseline. Sequences were derived from blood, sampled from a patient treated with checkpoint blockade. The source of these receptors is a human donor with melanoma. Some clones in this sample may be carry-over from other donors' samples.

The J gene is TRBJ1-1, the V gene TRBV5-8; D not resolved. V was cut by 4 bases and J by 3 bases, with 10 bases left in between. Looked up from germline, CDR1 is SGHTS and CDR2 is YDEGEE. The CDR3 loop spans 13 amino acids. The CDR3, as DNA: TGTGCCAGCAGCCCCGGTGTGGACACTGAAGCTTTCTTT. It yields the protein CASSPGVDTEAFF.

The J gene is TRBJ2-7, the V gene TRBV6-1; D is perhaps TRBD1 (8 bases). Trimming stripped 6 bases from V and 2 bases from J, with 17 bases between. The CDR3 loop spans 15 amino acids. CDR1 and CDR2 (germline): MNHNS, SASEGT. The DNA of the CDR3 is TGTGCCAGCAGGATCGACAGGGGAGGGACCTACGAGCAGTACTTC. It codes for CASRIDRGGTYEQYF.

This sequence joins TRBV5-1 and TRBJ2-4; D ambiguous. Per the germline V gene, CDR1 is SGHRS and CDR2 is YFSETQ. CDR3 size: 16 residues. The germline V and J ends were trimmed by 0 bases and 0 bases, with 10 bases remaining between them. CDR3 residues: CASSLEVSIAKNIQYF. In DNA, the CDR3 is TGCGCCAGCAGCTTGGAGGTCAGCATAGCCAAAAACATTCAGTACTTC.

The rearrangement links TRBV12-2 to TRBJ1-1; the D call of TRBD1 is as the table states it, not checked on the DNA. TRBV12-2 is assigned pseudogene status. The CDR3 spans 15 residues. The CDR3 region is CASRLDQGRCTEAFF. The CDR3 coding sequence is TGTGCAAGTCGCTTAGACCAGGGGCGGTGTACTGAAGCTTTCTTT.

This clone was seen once. V gene TRBV6-5 combines with J gene TRBJ2-7; TRBD1 matches at 9 bases. The ends lost 6 bases at V and 10 bases at J; junction bases unmatched: 7. The CDR3 runs to 12 residues. CDR1 is MNHEY, CDR2 SVGAGI, per germline. Here the CDR3 DNA reads TGTGCCAGCAGCTCGAGGACAGGGGTACAGTACTTC. This codes for CASSSRTGVQYF.

The CDR3 sequence: CASRSTRTYTF. The CDR3, as DNA: TGTGCCAGCAGATCAACTAGGACCTACACCTTC. This chain connects TRBV28 to TRBJ1-2, with unresolved D. CDR1 and CDR2 (germline): MDHEN, SYDVKM. V lost 6 bases, J lost 10 bases, and 12 bases lay in between. This CDR3 is 11 amino acids long.

Written as DNA, the CDR3 is TGTGCCAGCAGCCGGAGGCTAGCGGGGGGGCCGGAGTTTCTGGTCGGAACCCAGTACTTC. Translating it yields CASSRRLAGGPEFLVGTQYF. The genes are TRBV14 and TRBJ2-5; 12 bases fit TRBD2. V was pared by 4 bases and J by 8 bases, with 23 bases of the junction left unmatched. The CDR3 runs to 20 residues. Germline lookup yields CDR1 SGHDN and CDR2 FVKESK.

The J gene is TRBJ2-5, the V gene TRBV11-2; tentatively, D is TRBD1 or TRBD2 (5 bases each). Trimming took off 5 bases at V and 7 bases at J, with 20 bases between the two ends. Germline V gene data show CDR1 as SGHAT and CDR2 as FQNNGV. The CDR3 spans 15 residues. DNA of the CDR3: TGTGCCAGCAGCGGCCCCCGGGGCGCCGGGGCGACCCAGTACTTC. It yields the protein CASSGPRGAGATQYF.

The V call is TRBV9, the J call TRBJ1-5, with 9 positions matching TRBD1. This CDR3 spans 14 amino acids. The V and J ends lost 7 bases and 8 bases, in that order; junction bases with no gene match: 10. Per the germline V gene, CDR1 is SGDLS and CDR2 is YYNGEE. CDR3 in amino acids: CASSPTGGREPQHF. Written as DNA, the CDR3 is TGTGCCAGCTCACCGACAGGGGGTCGGGAGCCCCAGCATTTT.

The rearrangement uses TRBV5-1 and TRBJ2-5; the match to TRBD2 covers 7 bases. Germline loops: CDR1 SGHRS, CDR2 YFSETQ. CDR3 length equals 14 residues. V dropped 1 base and J dropped 4; count of bases not matched to a gene: 4. The CDR3 protein is CASSLFRGGETQYF. The CDR3 nucleotides are TGCGCCAGCAGCTTGTTTCGCGGGGGAGAGACCCAGTACTTC.

V is TRBV25-1 and J is TRBJ1-1, with 9 nucleotides matching TRBD1. The CDR3 contains 17 residues. Germline assignment: CDR1 MGHDK and CDR2 SYGVNS. Trimming cost V 0 bases and J 7 bases; bases outside gene matches: 12. The CDR3: CASSEYRGQGGRFEAFF. The CDR3 DNA sequence: TGTGCCAGCAGTGAATATAGGGGACAGGGTGGAAGGTTTGAAGCTTTCTTT.

The chain is built from TRBV11-3 and TRBJ2-1; TRBD1 might be the D (5 bases). CDR1 is SGHNT and CDR2 is YENEEA in the germline V gene. Trimming cost V 3 bases and J 10 bases, with 10 bases left between them. The CDR3 has 12 amino acids. CDR3: CASSLDSGEQFF. DNA of the CDR3: TGTGCCAGCAGCTTGGATTCAGGGGAGCAGTTCTTC.

This clone showed up just once. The rearrangement links TRBV11-3 to TRBJ2-1; 7 bases align to TRBD1. The J segment lost 5 bases and the V segment lost 5 bases, leaving 9 bases of the junction unmatched. This CDR3 contains 15 residues. Germline lookup yields CDR1 SGHNT and CDR2 YENEEA. CDR3 protein: CASSPGQLYNNEQFF. DNA of the CDR3: TGTGCCAGCAGCCCGGGACAGCTCTACAACAATGAGCAGTTCTTC.

The chain is built from TRBV2 and TRBJ2-7; the D call may be TRBD1 or TRBD2 (6 bases each). V shed 6 bases and J shed 0 bases, with 18 bases lying between them. CDR1 and CDR2 from the germline V gene are SNHLY and FYNNEI. This CDR3 has 16 residues. CDR3 sequence (DNA): TGTGCCAGCAGCAGTTCGAACGGGGGCGGCTCCTACGAGCAGTACTTC. This encodes CASSSSNGGGSYEQYF. Supplemented by reference TRBV2 and TRBJ2-7, the full variable domain reads EPEVTQTPSHQVTQMGQEVILRCVPISNHLYFYWYRQILGQKVEFLVSFYNNEISEKSEIFDDQFSVERPDGSNFTLKIRSTKLEDSAMYFCASSSSNGGGSYEQYFGPGTRLTVT.

V gene TRBV28 combines with J gene TRBJ2-7; possibly TRBD2 for D (6 bases). The germline V and J ends were trimmed by 6 bases and 3 bases, with 15 bases remaining between them. Germline V CDR1 and CDR2: MDHEN, SYDVKM. The CDR3 loop spans 14 amino acids. The CDR3: CASSTPGLDYEQYF. Here the CDR3 DNA reads TGTGCCAGCAGCACTCCGGGACTTGACTACGAGCAGTACTTC.

The gene calls are TRBV5-8 and TRBJ1-5; weak D call: TRBD1 (5 bases). The CDR3 consists of 13 residues. In germline, CDR1 is SGHTS, CDR2 YDEGEE. V was pared by 4 bases and J by 7 bases, with 12 bases between. Here the CDR3 DNA reads TGTGCCAGCAGCAAGGGACGAGGGCAGCCCCAGCATTTT. This gives the protein CASSKGRGQPQHF.

This clone appeared a few times. The V and J genes are TRBV11-2 and TRBJ1-2; weak D call: TRBD1 (6 bases). Trimming stripped 7 bases from V and 8 bases from J, with 17 bases between. The CDR3 is 13 amino acids. The germline V gene encodes CDR1 SGHAT and CDR2 FQNNGV. This chain's CDR3 is CASTLDRGWGYTF. CDR3 nucleotides: TGTGCCAGCACGTTGGACAGAGGTTGGGGCTACACCTTC.

This clone is a singleton in its sample. The V call is TRBV11-2, the J call TRBJ2-4; perhaps TRBD2 as D (7 bases). Germline V CDR1 and CDR2: SGHAT, FQNNGV. Trimming stripped 0 bases from V and 10 bases from J, with 22 bases between. CDR3 length equals 17 residues. CDR3 residues: CASSLDPGGHSQGIQYF. The CDR3, as DNA: TGTGCCAGCAGCTTAGATCCCGGGGGGCATAGCCAGGGGATTCAGTACTTC.